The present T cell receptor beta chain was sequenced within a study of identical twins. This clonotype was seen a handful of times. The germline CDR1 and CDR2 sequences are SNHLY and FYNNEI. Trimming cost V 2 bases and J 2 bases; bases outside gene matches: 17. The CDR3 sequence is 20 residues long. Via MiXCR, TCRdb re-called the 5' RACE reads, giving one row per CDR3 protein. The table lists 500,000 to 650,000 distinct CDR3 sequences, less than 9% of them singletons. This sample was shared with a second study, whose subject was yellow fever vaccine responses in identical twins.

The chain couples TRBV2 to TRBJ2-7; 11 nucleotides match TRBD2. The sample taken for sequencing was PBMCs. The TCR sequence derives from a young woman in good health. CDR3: CASSETGRTSGPRLPYEQYF. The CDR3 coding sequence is TGTGCCAGCAGTGAAACCGGGAGGACTAGCGGGCCTCGACTGCCCTACGAGCAGTACTTC. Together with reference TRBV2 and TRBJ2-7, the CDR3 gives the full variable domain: EPEVTQTPSHQVTQMGQEVILRCVPISNHLYFYWYRQILGQKVEFLVSFYNNEISEKSEIFDDQFSVERPDGSNFTLKIRSTKLEDSAMYFCASSETGRTSGPRLPYEQYFGPGTRLTVT.